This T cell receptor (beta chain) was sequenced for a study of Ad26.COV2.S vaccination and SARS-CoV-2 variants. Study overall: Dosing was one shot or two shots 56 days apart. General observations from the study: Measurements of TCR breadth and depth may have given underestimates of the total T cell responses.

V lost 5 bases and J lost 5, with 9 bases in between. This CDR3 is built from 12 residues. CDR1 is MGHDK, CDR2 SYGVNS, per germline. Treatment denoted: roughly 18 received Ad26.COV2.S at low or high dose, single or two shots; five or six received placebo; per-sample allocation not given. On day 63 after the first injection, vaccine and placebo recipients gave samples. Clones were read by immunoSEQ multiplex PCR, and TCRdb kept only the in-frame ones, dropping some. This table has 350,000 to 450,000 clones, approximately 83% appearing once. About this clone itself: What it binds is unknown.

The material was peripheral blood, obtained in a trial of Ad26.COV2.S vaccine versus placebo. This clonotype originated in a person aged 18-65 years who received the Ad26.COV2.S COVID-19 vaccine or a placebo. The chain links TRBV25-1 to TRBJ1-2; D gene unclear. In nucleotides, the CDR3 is TGTGCCAGCAGTAGGTACGGTTATGGCTACACCTTC. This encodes CASSRYGYGYTF.